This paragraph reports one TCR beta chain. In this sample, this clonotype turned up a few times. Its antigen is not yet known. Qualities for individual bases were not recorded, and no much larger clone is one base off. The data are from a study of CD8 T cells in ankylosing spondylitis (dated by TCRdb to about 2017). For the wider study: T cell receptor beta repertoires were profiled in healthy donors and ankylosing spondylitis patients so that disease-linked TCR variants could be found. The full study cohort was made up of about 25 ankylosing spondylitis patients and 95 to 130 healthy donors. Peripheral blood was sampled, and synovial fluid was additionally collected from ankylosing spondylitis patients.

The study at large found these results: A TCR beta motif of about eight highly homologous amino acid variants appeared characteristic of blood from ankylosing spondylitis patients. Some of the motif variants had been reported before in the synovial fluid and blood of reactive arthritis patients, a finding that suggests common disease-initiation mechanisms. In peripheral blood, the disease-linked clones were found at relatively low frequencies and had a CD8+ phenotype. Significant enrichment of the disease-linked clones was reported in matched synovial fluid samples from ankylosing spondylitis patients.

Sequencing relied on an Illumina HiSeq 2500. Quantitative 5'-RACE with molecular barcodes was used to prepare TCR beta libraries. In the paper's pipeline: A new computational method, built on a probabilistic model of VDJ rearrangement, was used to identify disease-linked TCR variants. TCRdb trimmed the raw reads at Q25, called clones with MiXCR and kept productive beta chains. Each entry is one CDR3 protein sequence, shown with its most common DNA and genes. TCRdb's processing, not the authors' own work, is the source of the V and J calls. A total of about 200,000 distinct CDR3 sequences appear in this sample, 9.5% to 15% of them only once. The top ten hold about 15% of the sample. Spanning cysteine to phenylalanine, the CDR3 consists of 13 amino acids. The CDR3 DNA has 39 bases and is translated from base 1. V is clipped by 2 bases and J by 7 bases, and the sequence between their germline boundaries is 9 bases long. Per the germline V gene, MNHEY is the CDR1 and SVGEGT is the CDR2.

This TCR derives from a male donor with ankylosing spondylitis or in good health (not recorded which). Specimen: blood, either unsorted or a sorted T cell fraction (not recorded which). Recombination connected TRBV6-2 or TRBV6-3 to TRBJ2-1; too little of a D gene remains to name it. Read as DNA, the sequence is TGTGCCAGCAGTTACGGGCCGGAGAATGAGCAGTTCTTC. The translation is CASSYGPENEQFF.